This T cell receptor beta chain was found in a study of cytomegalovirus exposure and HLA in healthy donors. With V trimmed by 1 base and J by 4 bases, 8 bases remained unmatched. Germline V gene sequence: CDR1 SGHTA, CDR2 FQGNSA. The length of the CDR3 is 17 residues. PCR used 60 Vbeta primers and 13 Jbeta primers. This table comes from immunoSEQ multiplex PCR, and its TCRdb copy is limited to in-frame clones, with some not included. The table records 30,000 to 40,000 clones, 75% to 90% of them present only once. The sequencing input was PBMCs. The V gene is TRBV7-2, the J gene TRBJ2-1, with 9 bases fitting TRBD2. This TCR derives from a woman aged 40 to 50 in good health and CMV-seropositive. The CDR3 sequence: CASSLGGGGDTYNEQFF. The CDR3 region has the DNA TGTGCCAGCAGCTTAGGAGGCGGGGGGGATACGTACAATGAGCAGTTCTTC.